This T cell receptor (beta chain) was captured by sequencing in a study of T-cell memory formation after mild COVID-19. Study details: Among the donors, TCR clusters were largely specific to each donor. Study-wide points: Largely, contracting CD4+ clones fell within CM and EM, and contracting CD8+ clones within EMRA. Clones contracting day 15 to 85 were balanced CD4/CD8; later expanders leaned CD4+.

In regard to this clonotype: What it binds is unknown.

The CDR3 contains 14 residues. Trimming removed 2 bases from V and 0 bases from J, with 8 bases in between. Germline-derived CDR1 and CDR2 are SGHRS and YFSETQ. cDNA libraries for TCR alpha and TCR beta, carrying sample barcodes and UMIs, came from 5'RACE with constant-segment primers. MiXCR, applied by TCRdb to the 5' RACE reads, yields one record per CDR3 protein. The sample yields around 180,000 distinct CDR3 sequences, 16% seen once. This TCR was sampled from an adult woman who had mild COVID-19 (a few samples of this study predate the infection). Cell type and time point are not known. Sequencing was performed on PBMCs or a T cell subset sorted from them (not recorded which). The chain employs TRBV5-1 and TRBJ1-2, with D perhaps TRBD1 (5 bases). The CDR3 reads CASSFDRANYGYTF. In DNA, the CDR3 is TGCGCCAGCAGCTTCGACAGAGCTAACTATGGCTACACCTTC.